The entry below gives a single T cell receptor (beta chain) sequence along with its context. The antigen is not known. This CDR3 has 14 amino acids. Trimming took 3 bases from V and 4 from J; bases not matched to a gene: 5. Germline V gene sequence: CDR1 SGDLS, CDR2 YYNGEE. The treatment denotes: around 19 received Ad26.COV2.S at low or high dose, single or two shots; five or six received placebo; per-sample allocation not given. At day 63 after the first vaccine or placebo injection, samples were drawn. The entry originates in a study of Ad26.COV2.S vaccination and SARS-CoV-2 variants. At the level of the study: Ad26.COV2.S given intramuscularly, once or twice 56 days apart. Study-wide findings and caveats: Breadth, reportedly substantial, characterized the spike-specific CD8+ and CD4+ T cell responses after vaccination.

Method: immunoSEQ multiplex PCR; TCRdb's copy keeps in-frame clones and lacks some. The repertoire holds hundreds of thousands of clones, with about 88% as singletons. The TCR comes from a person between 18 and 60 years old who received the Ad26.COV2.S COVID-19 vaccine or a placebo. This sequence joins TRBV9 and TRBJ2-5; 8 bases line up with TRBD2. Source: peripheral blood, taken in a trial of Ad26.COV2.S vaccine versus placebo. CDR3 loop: CASSAGTRIETQYF. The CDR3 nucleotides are TGTGCCAGCAGCGCCGGGACTAGGATAGAGACCCAGTACTTC.